This T cell receptor beta chain was captured by sequencing in a study of blood T cell repertoires in COVID-19. Study at large: COVID-19 samples, acute and convalescent, were from the United States, Italy and Spain.

Trimming removed 6 bases from V and 10 bases from J, with 15 bases in between. CDR1 is MDHEN, CDR2 SYDVKM, per germline. There are 12 residues in the CDR3. In Seattle, patients joined the study during active infection and were tracked longitudinally. Authors' methods: How many nucleated cells were present was estimated from reference gene primer amplification. The method was immunoSEQ multiplex PCR; TCRdb's version includes in-frame clones alone and lacks a portion of them. For V, J and clone size, that table is used; D and trimming come from the DNA. The top ten hold less than 3% of the sample, which has some 160,000 clones, approximately 86% seen once.

The V and J genes are TRBV28 and TRBJ1-1; D is unclear. Sequencing was done on a sample of peripheral blood. This clonotype was sampled from a woman at least 80 years old with COVID-19, enrolled during active disease. In DNA, the CDR3 is TGTGCCAGCAGCTCCCTCAGAGGATTAGCTTTCTTT. Protein product: CASSSLRGLAFF.